This TCR beta chain appears in the sequencing data of a study of blood T cell repertoires in COVID-19. Study summary: The origin of the acute and convalescent COVID-19 samples was the United States, Italy and Spain. From T cells, B-cell-depleted T cells, or PBMCs came the material, which was cDNA or gDNA.

Trimming at V came to 4 bases and at J to 8 bases, leaving 8 bases not matched to a gene. Looked up from germline, CDR1 is SGHVS and CDR2 is FQNEAQ. The CDR3 consists of 15 residues. Assay used: immunoSEQ multiplex PCR; TCRdb lists only in-frame clones, some missing. Of about 56,000 clones in the sample, 84% are singletons; the top ten hold under 15%. The sample consisted of peripheral blood. The sequence came from a woman of 80 years or more with acute or convalescent COVID-19. The V gene is TRBV7-8, the J gene TRBJ1-4; 9 nucleotides align to TRBD1. This CDR3 is CASSSLTGGKEKLFF. The CDR3 DNA reads as TGTGCCAGCAGCTCCCTGACAGGGGGGAAAGAAAAACTGTTTTTT. Full variable domain (missing parts from reference TRBV7-8 and TRBJ1-4): GAGVSQSPRYKVAKRGQDVALRCDPISGHVSLFWYQQALGQGPEFLTYFQNEAQLDKSGLPSDRFFAERPEGSVSTLKIQRTQQEDSAVYLCASSSLTGGKEKLFFGSGTQLSVL.